The clone carrying this TCR beta chain was seen repeatedly, ten times or more. The data derive from a study of metastatic and nonmetastatic thyroid tumors. Study background: Repertoires were compared across blood and tumor or nodule tissue from malignant and benign thyroid patients.

All patients were untreated before thyroid surgery. Through MiXCR, TCRdb re-clonotyped the PCR reads. The sample holds tens of thousands of clones, 31% seen once. The TCR was taken from a female donor with papillary thyroid cancer or a benign thyroid nodule (not recorded which). Some clones in this sample may be carry-over from other donors' samples. Sequenced sample: blood.

The CDR3 region has the DNA TGCGCCAGCATGAGCCAGCCGAACACTGAAGCTTTCTTT. Translation: CASMSQPNTEAFF. The V call is TRBV10-1, the J call TRBJ1-1; D is unresolved. V was clipped by 7 bases and J by 1 base, with 10 bases between them. The germline CDR1 and CDR2 sequences are WNHNN and SYGVQD (reference sequence). This CDR3 comprises 13 residues.